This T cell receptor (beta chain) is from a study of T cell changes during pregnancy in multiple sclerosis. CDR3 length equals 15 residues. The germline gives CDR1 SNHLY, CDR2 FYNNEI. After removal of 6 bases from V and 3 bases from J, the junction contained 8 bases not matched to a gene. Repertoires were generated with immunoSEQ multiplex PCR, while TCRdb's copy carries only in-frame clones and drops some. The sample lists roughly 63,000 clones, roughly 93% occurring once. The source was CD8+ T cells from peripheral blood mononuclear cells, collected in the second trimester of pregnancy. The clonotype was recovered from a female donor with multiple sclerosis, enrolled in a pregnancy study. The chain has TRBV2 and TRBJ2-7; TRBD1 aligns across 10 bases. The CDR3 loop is CASRGQRDRGYEQYF. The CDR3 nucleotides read TGTGCCAGCAGGGGGCAGCGGGACAGGGGCTACGAGCAGTACTTC.